The 28 T cell receptor beta chains presented below share a single source sample, sequenced in a study of blood T cell repertoires in COVID-19 (dated by TCRdb to 2018 to 2020). Libraries came from the immunoSEQ multiplex PCR assay. The immuneACCESS repertoire file appears here via TCRdb, limited to in-frame rearrangements. These files lack a portion of the clones; in checked studies, under half of the deficit traces to unresolved V genes, and the cause of the others is not known. The sample table lists about 53,000 clones, approximately 80% of them with a count of one. The ten largest clones take up 13% to 15% of the sample. The sequencing sample was made of peripheral blood. These receptors all stem from a human donor in a cohort sampled during active COVID-19.

This clone was seen just once. The chain uses TRBV7-9 and TRBJ2-6; no definite D call. Per the germline V gene, CDR1 is SEHNR and CDR2 is FQNEAQ (reference sequence). The CDR3 sequence is 15 residues long. Trimming pared 3 bases from V and 1 base from J, leaving 7 bases between. Here the CDR3 reads CASSFDGSGANVLTF. CDR3 bases: TGTGCCAGCAGCTTTGACGGGTCTGGGGCCAACGTCCTGACTTTC.

The chain links TRBV29-1 to TRBJ1-2; a weak D match, TRBD1 (6 bases). The CDR3 runs 13 residues. Between the trimmed V and J ends, which lost 4 bases and 2 bases, there was a span of 11 bases. Germline V gene data show CDR1 as SQVTM and CDR2 as ANQGSEA. The CDR3 sequence: CSVGRTDNYGYTF. CDR3 bases: TGCAGCGTTGGACGGACAGACAACTATGGCTACACCTTC. The full variable domain, its missing parts supplied by reference TRBV29-1 and TRBJ1-2, is SAVISQKPSRDICQRGTSLTIQCQVDSQVTMMFWYRQQPGQSLTLIATANQGSEATYESGFVIDKFPISRPNLTFSTLTVSNMSPEDSSIYLCSVGRTDNYGYTFGSGTRLTVV.

V gene TRBV29-1 combines with J gene TRBJ2-1; TRBD1 matches at 7 bases. The CDR3 loop spans 12 amino acids. Germline V lookup: CDR1 SQVTM, CDR2 ANQGSEA. V lost 6 bases to trimming and J lost 13 bases; unmatched junction nucleotides: 12. In DNA form, the CDR3 reads TGCAGCGTCCATGCCCCGGGACAGTCACAGTTCTTC. Protein sequence: CSVHAPGQSQFF.

This chain joins TRBV7-6 and TRBJ1-6; D perhaps matches TRBD1 (5 bases). This CDR3 comprises 16 residues. Trimming left V 1 base short and J 3 bases short, with 10 bases between. Germline V gene sequence: CDR1 SGHVS, CDR2 FNYEAQ. In nucleotides, the CDR3 is TGTGCCAGCAGCTTAGGGGGCCAGGGCTATAATTCACCCCTCCACTTT. Residues: CASSLGGQGYNSPLHF.

The V gene is TRBV5-1, the J gene TRBJ1-2, with D perhaps TRBD1 (6 bases). Germline values: CDR1 SGHRS, CDR2 YFSETQ. The CDR3 consists of 15 residues. The ends were cut back, 4 bases at V and 7 bases at J, with 20 bases in the middle. CDR3 sequence: CASSPEGTPGAGYTF. CDR3 in DNA: TGCGCCAGCAGCCCGGAAGGCACACCAGGGGCTGGCTACACCTTC.

The gene calls are TRBV6-5 and TRBJ1-1; TRBD1 aligns across 9 bases. The J segment lost 5 bases and the V segment lost 6 bases, leaving 10 bases of the junction unmatched. CDR3 length: 15 amino acids. CDR1 is MNHEY and CDR2 is SVGAGI in the germline V gene. CDR3 residues: CASSRIQGAGTEAFF. CDR3 DNA sequence: TGTGCCAGCAGCCGAATACAGGGGGCTGGTACTGAAGCTTTCTTT.

The CDR3 nucleotides are TGTGCCAGCAGTACAGGGGAGGCTCAGCCCCAGCATTTT. Protein product: CASSTGEAQPQHF. The chain couples TRBV2 to TRBJ1-5, with 7 bases that match TRBD1. V dropped 5 bases and J dropped 6; count of bases not matched to a gene: 4. CDR1 and CDR2 (germline): SNHLY, FYNNEI. This CDR3 spans 13 amino acids.

Written as DNA, the CDR3 is TGTGCCAGCAGCTTAATAAACACTGAAGCTTTCTTT. It translates to CASSLINTEAFF. The chain couples TRBV7-9 to TRBJ1-1; D gene uncertain. The germline V and J ends were trimmed by 2 bases and 2 bases, with 3 bases remaining between them. Germline values: CDR1 SEHNR, CDR2 FQNEAQ (reference sequence). The CDR3 contains 12 residues.

J is TRBJ2-2 and V is TRBV2, with D perhaps matching TRBD2 (7 bases). V lost 6 bases and J 0 bases, leaving 11 bases between the germline ends. CDR3 length: 15 residues. Germline CDR1 SNHLY, CDR2 FYNNEI. CDR3 bases: TGTGCCAGCAGAAAAGGGGGGGCGAACACCGGGGAGCTGTTTTTT. Protein product: CASRKGGANTGELFF.

This sequence joins TRBV10-2 and TRBJ2-7; perhaps TRBD2 as D (6 bases). V was clipped by 6 bases and J by 6 bases, with 21 bases between them. CDR3 length equals 15 residues. The germline V gene has CDR1 WSHSY and CDR2 SAAADI. DNA of the CDR3: TGCGCCAGCAGCCCCATGGGACTCCCCTCGGGCGAGCAGTACTTC. Translated, it gives CASSPMGLPSGEQYF.

For this clone: A junction end diverges from the germline sequence, so it may reflect a read error. The J gene is TRBJ1-1, the V gene TRBV29-1; TRBD1 matches at 9 bases. The germline V gene has CDR1 SQVTM and CDR2 ANQGSEA. There are 14 residues in the CDR3. CDR3 amino acids: CSVDSGTGNSEAFF. In DNA, the CDR3 is TGCAGCGTTGACTCTGGGACAGGGAACTCTGAAGCTTTCTTT.

The V and J genes are TRBV9 and TRBJ2-7; a possible D gene is TRBD1 (6 bases). This CDR3 is 15 amino acids long. V was trimmed by 5 bases and J by 3 bases, leaving 18 bases between them. Germline V gene data show CDR1 as SGDLS and CDR2 as YYNGEE. CDR3 nucleotide sequence: TGTGCCAGCAGTATGAGTTCAACAGGGTACTACGAGCAGTACTTC. This gives the protein CASSMSSTGYYEQYF.

The chain employs TRBV6-1 and TRBJ2-7; TRBD2 matches at 9 bases. The CDR3 covers 15 residues. Trimming removed 1 base from V and 4 bases from J; junction bases left unmatched: 5. Germline values: CDR1 MNHNS, CDR2 SASEGT. The CDR3 is CASSEDASGMYEQYF. CDR3 in DNA: TGTGCCAGCAGTGAAGACGCTAGCGGGATGTACGAGCAGTACTTC.

The chain employs TRBV5-1 and TRBJ1-3, with 12 bases that match TRBD1. The CDR3 loop spans 17 amino acids. With V trimmed by 1 base and J by 8 bases, 10 bases remained unmatched. Per the germline V gene, CDR1 is SGHRS and CDR2 is YFSETQ. The CDR3 nucleotides read TGCGCCAGCAGCTTGTATGGGACAGGGGGCAACTGGGACACCATATATTTT. Its protein product is CASSLYGTGGNWDTIYF.

The chain joins TRBV5-4 to TRBJ1-6; D is uncertain. Germline loops: CDR1 SGHNT, CDR2 YYREEE (reference sequence). The ends were cut back, 0 bases at V and 8 bases at J, with 9 bases in the middle. The length of the CDR3 is 14 residues. CDR3 loop: CASSLDASYSPLHF. The CDR3 DNA is TGTGCCAGCAGCTTGGACGCCAGTTATTCACCCCTCCACTTT.

The V gene is TRBV7-8, the J gene TRBJ1-3; 9 nucleotides line up with TRBD1. The germline CDR1 and CDR2 sequences are SGHVS and FQNEAQ. The V segment lost 0 bases and the J segment 4 bases; nucleotides outside the gene matches: 1. CDR3 length equals 15 residues. The CDR3 nucleotides are TGTGCCAGCAGCTTAGCGACAGGGGGAGGAAACACCATATATTTT. Protein product: CASSLATGGGNTIYF.

This chain joins TRBV18 and TRBJ1-3; D ambiguous. The germline V and J ends were trimmed by 2 bases and 0 bases, with 11 bases remaining between them. The germline V gene has CDR1 KGHSH and CDR2 LQKENI. This CDR3 contains 16 residues. Written as DNA, the CDR3 is TGTGCCAGCTCACCAGCAGAAACTACCTCTGGAAACACCATATATTTT. The encoded protein is CASSPAETTSGNTIYF.

This clone has just one count. The genes are TRBV4-2 and TRBJ2-7; 7 bases are shared with TRBD2. The CDR3 runs 14 residues. V shed 3 bases and J 5 bases; nucleotides not matched to a gene: 7. The germline V gene has CDR1 LGHNA and CDR2 YNFKEQ. In DNA, the CDR3 is TGTGCCAGCAGCCAGGGCGGGAGCCTGGACGAGCAGTACTTC. It specifies CASSQGGSLDEQYF.

The genes are TRBV7-9 and TRBJ2-7, with no clear D. Trimming took 5 bases from V and 0 from J, leaving 8 bases between them. The germline gives CDR1 SEHNR, CDR2 FQNEAQ (reference sequence). This CDR3 is 13 amino acids long. For the CDR3, the DNA is TGTGCCAGCAGCAAAGAGAGCTCCTACGAGCAGTACTTC. As protein: CASSKESSYEQYF.

This clone was counted between two and nine times. V and J are TRBV2 and TRBJ2-1; 8 bases match TRBD2. The CDR3 spans 15 residues. Germline CDR1 reads SNHLY; CDR2 reads FYNNEI. The J segment lost 4 bases and the V segment lost 6 bases, leaving 8 bases of the junction unmatched. The CDR3 DNA sequence: TGTGCCAGCAGGCGCTTAGCGGGGCTTTACAATGAGCAGTTCTTC. Translation gives CASRRLAGLYNEQFF.

CDR3 residues: CSVVFLQGTYGYTF. The CDR3 bases are TGCAGCGTTGTCTTTCTACAGGGGACCTATGGCTACACCTTC. The J gene is TRBJ1-2, the V gene TRBV29-1; TRBD1 matches 7 bases. Germline lookup yields CDR1 SQVTM and CDR2 ANQGSEA. V dropped 4 bases and J dropped 4; count of bases not matched to a gene: 9. This CDR3 is 14 amino acids long.

The gene calls are TRBV27 and TRBJ2-1; TRBD1 aligns across 10 bases. The trim removed 8 bases at V and 5 bases at J, leaving 6 bases unmatched. This CDR3 has 14 residues. Germline assignment: CDR1 MNHEY and CDR2 SMNVEV (reference sequence). The CDR3 sequence is CASADRGLDNEQFF. Here the CDR3 DNA reads TGTGCCAGCGCCGACAGGGGGCTTGACAATGAGCAGTTCTTC.

J is TRBJ2-2 and V is TRBV6-5; 10 bases map to TRBD2. This CDR3 is 15 amino acids long. The V gene end was trimmed by 4 bases and the J gene end by 7 bases; junction bases not matched to a gene: 6. CDR1 is MNHEY, CDR2 SVGAGI, per germline. CDR3 loop: CASSLRAGGLGELFF. Here the CDR3 DNA reads TGTGCCAGCAGTTTGAGAGCGGGAGGGCTCGGGGAGCTGTTTTTT.

J is TRBJ2-7 and V is TRBV7-2, with 8 bases fitting TRBD2. In germline, CDR1 is SGHTA, CDR2 FQGNSA. This CDR3 is 15 amino acids long. Trimming removed 5 bases from V and 2 bases from J; junction bases left unmatched: 8. CDR3: CASSPRSGGTYEQYF. DNA for the CDR3: TGTGCCAGCAGCCCGAGGTCGGGGGGGACCTACGAGCAGTACTTC.

The gene calls are TRBV19 and TRBJ2-7; D remains ambiguous. Germline CDR1 reads LNHDA; CDR2 reads SQIVND (reference sequence). CDR3 size: 14 residues. With 5 bases removed from V and 2 bases from J, the gap between germline ends came to 13 bases. The CDR3 here is CASSPRTDPYEQYF. The CDR3 nucleotides read TGTGCCAGTAGTCCTCGAACAGACCCCTACGAGCAGTACTTC.

This clone has only a few counts. V gene TRBV6-2 or TRBV6-3 combines with J gene TRBJ1-5, with D possibly matching TRBD1 (5 bases). Germline V CDR1 and CDR2: MNHEY, SVGEGT. Trimming removed 2 bases at V and 5 bases at J, with 16 bases between. The CDR3 length is 16 residues. CDR3 nucleotide sequence: TGTGCCAGCAGTTACAGCAGCAGGGCTCGGGATCAGCCCCAGCATTTT. Amino acids: CASSYSSRARDQPQHF.

The CDR3 spells CASRRGGIPEAFF. In DNA form, the CDR3 reads TGTGCCAGCCGCCGGGGAGGTATCCCTGAAGCTTTCTTT. V usage is TRBV6-5 and J usage is TRBJ1-1; D gene ambiguous. Trimming pared 8 bases from V and 6 bases from J, leaving 16 bases between. The CDR3 covers 13 residues. Germline loops: CDR1 MNHEY, CDR2 SVGAGI.

This clone was observed a handful of times. The V gene is TRBV6-6, the J gene TRBJ1-2; D possibly corresponds to TRBD1 (6 bases). Trimming left V 3 bases short and J 8 bases short, with 13 bases between. The length of the CDR3 is 13 residues. Germline V gene sequence: CDR1 MNHNY, CDR2 SVGAGI (reference sequence). The CDR3 loop reads CASSYLPGEGYTF. DNA of the CDR3: TGTGCCAGCAGTTATCTGCCAGGGGAAGGCTACACCTTC.